Listed below are T cell receptor beta chains from one sample, sequenced in a study of neoadjuvant nivolumab and ipilimumab in lung cancer. Assay used: immunoSEQ multiplex PCR; TCRdb lists only in-frame clones, some missing. Of 25,000 to 30,000 clones listed, more than 80% were seen once; the top ten hold just over 5%. The material sequenced was tumor tissue, taken after neoadjuvant nivolumab, alone or with ipilimumab, at or shortly before surgery. All receptors come from an adult with non-small cell lung cancer. Both conserved end residues are part of each CDR3. A D gene is named only where the DNA matches it firmly. Rows may omit the clone size; those that give it use once, few, many or a size class.

length: 15; J: TRBJ2-5; V: TRBV13; D: -; size: once; DNA: TGTGCCAGCAGCCTAAATAGGGGGGGGCCGGAGACCCAGTACTTC; CDR3: CASSLNRGGPETQYF
length: 16; J: TRBJ1-2; V: TRBV6-5; D: -; size: -; DNA: TGTGCCAGCAGTTACTCGTGGCTTGGAAAAATCTATGGCTACACCTTC; CDR3: CASSYSWLGKIYGYTF
length: 15; J: TRBJ1-5; V: TRBV2; D: -; size: -; DNA: TGTGCCAGCAGATCCAGACAAGGGAGCAATCAGCCCCAGCATTTT; CDR3: CASRSRQGSNQPQHF
length: 15; J: TRBJ2-5; V: TRBV4-1; D: -; size: -; DNA: TGCGCCAGCAGCCAAGATTTTGTGGTCCAAGAGACCCAGTACTTC; CDR3: CASSQDFVVQETQYF
length: 16; J: TRBJ1-5; V: TRBV19; D: -; size: -; DNA: TGTGCCAGTAGTATTAGGGGCAGTCGAGGTCATCAGCCCCAGCATTTT; CDR3: CASSIRGSRGHQPQHF
length: 15; J: TRBJ1-5; V: TRBV30; D: -; size: -; DNA: TGTGCCTGGAGTATCCCCGGGACGTGGGGGCAGCCCCAGCATTTT; CDR3: CAWSIPGTWGQPQHF
length: 15; J: TRBJ2-6; V: TRBV6-4; D: -; size: -; DNA: TGTGCCAGCAGTGACTCGGAGTCTGGGGCCAACGTCCTGACTTTC; CDR3: CASSDSESGANVLTF
length: 15; J: TRBJ2-7; V: TRBV7-2; D: TRBD2; size: -; DNA: TGTGCCAGCAGCCAAAGAGCGGGGGGAACCTACGAGCAGTACTTC; CDR3: CASSQRAGGTYEQYF
length: 14; J: TRBJ1-2; V: TRBV7-2; D: -; size: -; DNA: TGTGCCAGCAGCTTAGGAAGGTCCGGCTATGGCTACACCTTC; CDR3: CASSLGRSGYGYTF
length: 13; J: TRBJ1-5; V: TRBV18; D: TRBD1; size: -; DNA: TGTGCCAGCCGACCGACAGGGGATCAGCCCCAGCATTTT; CDR3: CASRPTGDQPQHF
length: 16; J: TRBJ2-7; V: TRBV5-1; D: TRBD1; size: -; DNA: TGCGCCAGCAGCACAGGCCCGGGACAGGGCTCCTACGAGCAGTACTTC; CDR3: CASSTGPGQGSYEQYF
length: 12; J: TRBJ2-7; V: TRBV29-1; D: -; size: -; DNA: TGCAGCGTTGGGGGAAGGGCCCAGGAGCAGTACTTC; CDR3: CSVGGRAQEQYF
length: 14; J: TRBJ1-4; V: TRBV7-9; D: -; size: -; DNA: TGTGCCAGCAGCTTAGTGGGGGGGAATGAAAAACTGTTTTTT; CDR3: CASSLVGGNEKLFF
length: 14; J: TRBJ1-1; V: TRBV11-1; D: -; size: -; DNA: TGTGCCAGCAGCTTATCCAGGGTGAACACTGAAGCTTTCTTT; CDR3: CASSLSRVNTEAFF
length: 14; J: TRBJ2-2; V: TRBV19; D: TRBD1; size: -; DNA: TGTGCCAGTTCCGGGACAGGGAGCACCGGGGAGCTGTTTTTT; CDR3: CASSGTGSTGELFF
length: 14; J: TRBJ1-5; V: TRBV6-1; D: -; size: -; DNA: TGTGCCAGCAGTGGGACCAATAGCAATCAGCCCCAGCATTTT; CDR3: CASSGTNSNQPQHF
length: 16; J: TRBJ2-3; V: TRBV14; D: TRBD1; size: -; DNA: TGTGCCAGCAGCCAAGGGTCGGGACAGGCCACAGATACGCAGTATTTT; CDR3: CASSQGSGQATDTQYF
length: 17; J: TRBJ2-2; V: TRBV5-4; D: TRBD2; size: -; DNA: TGTGCCAGCAGCTTGGCCCTAGCGGGAGCAGTTACCGGGGAGCTGTTTTTT; CDR3: CASSLALAGAVTGELFF
length: 14; J: TRBJ2-2; V: TRBV11-3; D: -; size: -; DNA: TGTGCCAGCAGCTTCGGGAGAGGCACCGGGGAGCTGTTTTTT; CDR3: CASSFGRGTGELFF
length: 14; J: TRBJ2-1; V: TRBV5-1; D: TRBD2; size: -; DNA: TGCGCCAGCAGCGCTAGCGGGGCCTACAATGAGCAGTTCTTC; CDR3: CASSASGAYNEQFF
length: 13; J: TRBJ1-4; V: TRBV6-5; D: -; size: -; DNA: TGTGCCAGCAGTTTCCGGACAGAAGAAAAACTGTTTTTT; CDR3: CASSFRTEEKLFF
length: 10; J: TRBJ2-1; V: TRBV6-1; D: -; size: -; DNA: TGTGCCAGCATCGACAATGAGCAGTTCTTC; CDR3: CASIDNEQFF
length: 16; J: TRBJ2-3; V: TRBV9; D: -; size: -; DNA: TGTGCCAGCAGCGTGCAGCTGGGAAGGGGCACAGATACGCAGTATTTT; CDR3: CASSVQLGRGTDTQYF
length: 19; J: TRBJ2-7; V: TRBV7-2; D: TRBD2; size: -; DNA: TGTGCCAGCAGCCGGCCATCTAGCGGGGGGACCTCCTCGAGCTACGAGCAGTACTTC; CDR3: CASSRPSSGGTSSSYEQYF
length: 13; J: TRBJ1-2; V: TRBV5-6; D: TRBD1; size: -; DNA: TGTGCCAGCAGTCTGACAGGGAGGTATGGCTACACCTTC; CDR3: CASSLTGRYGYTF
length: 14; J: TRBJ1-2; V: TRBV2; D: TRBD1; size: once; DNA: TGTGCCAGCAGTCGGGACAGCGGAGACTATGGCTACACCTTC; CDR3: CASSRDSGDYGYTF
length: 13; J: TRBJ1-2; V: TRBV6-6; D: TRBD1; size: once; DNA: TGTGCCAGCAGTACCGGGACAGAGGCCGGCTACACCTTC; CDR3: CASSTGTEAGYTF
length: 15; J: TRBJ1-6; V: TRBV7-8; D: -; size: -; DNA: TGTGCCAGCAGCCCCGGGGGAGGTGGGGAATCACCCCTCCACTTT; CDR3: CASSPGGGGESPLHF
length: 14; J: TRBJ2-5; V: TRBV2; D: TRBD2; size: -; DNA: TGTGCCAGCAGGGCAAGCGGGAAAGGCGAGACCCAGTACTTC; CDR3: CASRASGKGETQYF
length: 15; J: TRBJ1-4; V: TRBV6-5; D: -; size: -; DNA: TGTGCCAGCAGTTACTCGATTGACGGAGGTGAAAAACTGTTTTTT; CDR3: CASSYSIDGGEKLFF
length: 17; J: TRBJ2-2; V: TRBV2; D: TRBD1; size: -; DNA: TGTGCCAGCAGAGGACTTCCCGGGACAGAAAACACCGGGGAGCTGTTTTTT; CDR3: CASRGLPGTENTGELFF
length: 14; J: TRBJ1-1; V: TRBV2; D: -; size: few; DNA: TGTGCCAGCAGAGATGATGTACTTACCCTTGAAGCTTTCTTT; CDR3: CASRDDVLTLEAFF
length: 13; J: TRBJ1-1; V: TRBV7-2; D: TRBD1; size: -; DNA: TGTGCCAGCAGTGGACAGGGCGACACTGAAGCTTTCTTT; CDR3: CASSGQGDTEAFF
length: 13; J: TRBJ1-2; V: TRBV2; D: TRBD1; size: -; DNA: TGTGCCAGCAGCTCTGACCAGGGGGGTGGCTACACCTTC; CDR3: CASSSDQGGGYTF
length: 13; J: TRBJ1-1; V: TRBV29-1; D: -; size: -; DNA: TGCAGCGTTGAAGATATACAGGGCACTGAAGCTTTCTTT; CDR3: CSVEDIQGTEAFF
length: 16; J: TRBJ2-2; V: TRBV7-2; D: -; size: -; DNA: TGTGCCAGCAGCTTAGGGGGGCAGGGGAACACCGGGGAGCTGTTTTTT; CDR3: CASSLGGQGNTGELFF